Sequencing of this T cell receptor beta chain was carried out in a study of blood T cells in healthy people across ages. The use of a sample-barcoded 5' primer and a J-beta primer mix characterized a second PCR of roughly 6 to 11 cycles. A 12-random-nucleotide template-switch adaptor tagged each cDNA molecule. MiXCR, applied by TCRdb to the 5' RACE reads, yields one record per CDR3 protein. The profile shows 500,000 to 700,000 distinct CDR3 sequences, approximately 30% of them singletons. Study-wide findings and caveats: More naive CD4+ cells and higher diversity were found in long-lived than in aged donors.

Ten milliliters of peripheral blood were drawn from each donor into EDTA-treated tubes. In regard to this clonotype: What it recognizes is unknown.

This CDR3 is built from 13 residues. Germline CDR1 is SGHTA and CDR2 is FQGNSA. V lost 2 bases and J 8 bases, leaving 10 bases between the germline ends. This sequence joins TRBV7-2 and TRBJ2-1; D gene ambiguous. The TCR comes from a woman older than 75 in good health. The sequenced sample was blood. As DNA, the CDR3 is TGTGCCAGCAGCTTAATTATTGGCGATGAGCAGTTCTTC. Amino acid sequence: CASSLIIGDEQFF.